The 19 T cell receptor beta chains below come from one sample, sequenced in a study of patients and donors after allogeneic stem cell transplantation. One entry per CDR3 protein, called by TCRdb with MiXCR from the RT-PCR reads. The repertoire consists of some 960,000 distinct CDR3 sequences, with more than 15% occurring once and the leading ten covering 5.5% to 6.5%. The sample was blood, either unsorted or a sorted T cell fraction (not recorded which). These receptors came from a human donor who was either an allogeneic HSCT recipient or a stem cell or donor lymphocyte infusion donor (not recorded which). It is not recorded whose cells these are; they may come from a transplant donor.

This sequence joins TRBV12-3 or TRBV12-4 and TRBJ2-1; D is possibly TRBD2 (6 bases). CDR3 length: 15 residues. V lost 3 bases, J lost 8 bases, and 17 bases lay in between. The CDR3 is CASSFLAVGGYEQFF. The CDR3 region has the DNA TGTGCCAGCAGTTTTTTAGCGGTCGGCGGGTATGAGCAGTTCTTC.

This clonotype appeared a few times. The J gene is TRBJ2-7, the V gene TRBV6-1, with 8 nucleotides matching TRBD1. CDR3 size: 15 residues. Trimming removed 3 bases from V and 6 bases from J; junction bases left unmatched: 10. Germline V lookup: CDR1 MNHNS, CDR2 SASEGT. CDR3 sequence (DNA): TGTGCCAGCAGTGACGAGACAGGGGCTCCCATCGAGCAGTACTTC. Protein: CASSDETGAPIEQYF.

J is TRBJ1-1 and V is TRBV7-9, with D hard to call. CDR3 length: 13 amino acids. The V and J ends lost 8 bases and 4 bases respectively, with 14 bases between them. The germline V gene has CDR1 SEHNR and CDR2 FQNEAQ (reference sequence). DNA for the CDR3: TGTGCCAGCGGGCGGGATGTTGGCACTGAAGCTTTCTTT. Translation gives CASGRDVGTEAFF.

V usage is TRBV29-1 and J usage is TRBJ2-6; D not resolved. Germline CDR1 SQVTM, CDR2 ANQGSEA. V lost 4 bases, J lost 0 bases, and 16 bases lay in between. The CDR3 consists of 17 residues. CDR3 sequence reads: CSVGVRETDSGANVLTF. Here the CDR3 DNA reads TGCAGCGTTGGGGTTCGAGAAACCGACTCTGGGGCCAACGTCCTGACTTTC.

The chain uses TRBV12-3 or TRBV12-4 and TRBJ1-4; no definite D call. Trimming pared 6 bases from V and 5 bases from J, leaving 10 bases between. This CDR3 spans 13 amino acids. CDR3 sequence: CASREAENEKLFF. CDR3 nucleotide sequence: TGTGCCAGCAGGGAGGCAGAGAATGAAAAACTGTTTTTT.

The count of this clonotype is one. The chain links TRBV20-1 to TRBJ2-1; TRBD2 might be the D (5 bases). Trimming removed 3 bases at V and 9 bases at J, with 6 bases between. Germline V gene lookup returns CDR1 DFQATT and CDR2 SNEGSKA (reference sequence). The CDR3 contains 10 residues. This CDR3 is CSASRGEQFF. In DNA form, the CDR3 reads TGCAGTGCTAGCCGGGGTGAGCAGTTCTTC.

This clonotype has ten or more counts. The CDR3 nucleotides read TGTGCCAGCAGTTTAGCACCGGGGGGGGCCTACAATGAGCAGTTCTTC. It yields the protein CASSLAPGGAYNEQFF. The chain uses TRBV12-3 or TRBV12-4 and TRBJ2-1; 8 bases align to TRBD2. The J segment lost 2 bases and the V segment lost 0 bases, leaving 3 bases of the junction unmatched. This CDR3 has 16 residues.

This clonotype was seen ten or more times. V usage is TRBV6-5 and J usage is TRBJ2-5, with unresolved D. V was shortened by 6 bases and J by 1 base, with 6 bases between the two germline ends. Germline CDR1 reads MNHEY; CDR2 reads SVGAGI. The CDR3 loop spans 12 amino acids. The CDR3 DNA reads as TGTGCCAGCAGCCGCAGCCAAGAGACCCAGTACTTC. Its translation is CASSRSQETQYF.

V and J are TRBV20-1 and TRBJ2-1, with D maybe TRBD1 (6 bases). V was clipped by 5 bases and J by 6 bases, with 23 bases between them. Germline CDR1 reads DFQATT; CDR2 reads SNEGSKA (reference sequence). CDR3 length: 16 amino acids. The CDR3 loop is CSARDTGRAPLNEQFF. For the CDR3, the DNA is TGCAGTGCTCGCGATACAGGGCGGGCGCCTCTCAATGAGCAGTTCTTC.

This chain links TRBV24-1 with TRBJ2-1; D remains ambiguous. V was shortened by 3 bases and J by 7 bases, with 9 bases between the two germline ends. CDR3 size: 13 residues. Germline CDR1 reads KGHDR; CDR2 reads SFDVKD. In DNA, the CDR3 is TGTGCCACCAGTGATGTGCAGGTGAATGAGCAGTTCTTC. This encodes CATSDVQVNEQFF.

The V call is TRBV12-3 or TRBV12-4, the J call TRBJ2-7; D is ambiguous. The CDR3 has 12 residues. The V and J ends lost 6 bases and 3 bases respectively, with 9 bases between them. The CDR3 DNA reads TGTGCCAGCAGCCTTAGATACTACGAGCAGTACTTC. It codes for CASSLRYYEQYF.

The rearrangement joins TRBV4-2 to TRBJ2-7; weak D call: TRBD2 (5 bases). CDR3 length equals 15 residues. Germline CDR1 reads LGHNA; CDR2 reads YNFKEQ. Trimming cost V 4 bases and J 2 bases, with 15 bases left between them. The CDR3 bases are TGTGCCAGCAGCCGAATACTAGAGTTCGCCTACGAGCAGTACTTC. It specifies CASSRILEFAYEQYF.

The chain couples TRBV20-1 to TRBJ2-1; 8 nucleotides line up with TRBD2. Germline V gene lookup returns CDR1 DFQATT and CDR2 SNEGSKA (reference sequence). This CDR3 spans 9 amino acids. The CDR3 DNA sequence: TGCAGCCCGGGGGGGGAGCAGTTCTTC. Encoded protein: CSPGGEQFF.

J is TRBJ1-1 and V is TRBV5-6; TRBD1 agrees at 9 bases. The CDR3 is made up of 16 amino acids. Unmatched junction bases numbered 10, after V lost 2 bases and J lost 5 bases. CDR1 is SGHDT, CDR2 YYEEEE, per germline. CDR3 in DNA: TGTGCCAGCAGCTTCCTCCTTACAGGGGGCGAAACTGAAGCTTTCTTT. Translation gives CASSFLLTGGETEAFF.

This sequence joins TRBV7-2 and TRBJ2-7; D may be TRBD2 (5 bases). Trimming cost V 3 bases and J 7 bases, with 10 bases left between them. Germline V gene data show CDR1 as SGHTA and CDR2 as FQGNSA. This CDR3 region has 12 residues. The CDR3 DNA is TGTGCCAGCAGCTTGGAGGAGTGGGAGCAGTACTTC. Its protein is CASSLEEWEQYF. Full variable domain (outside the CDR3, taken from reference TRBV7-2 and TRBJ2-7): GAGVSQSPSNKVTEKGKDVELRCDPISGHTALYWYRQSLGQGLEFLIYFQGNSAPDKSGLPSDRFSAERTGGSVSTLTIQRTQQEDSAVYLCASSLEEWEQYFGPGTRLTVT.

The V and J genes are TRBV12-3 or TRBV12-4 and TRBJ2-5; 11 bases fit TRBD1. The length of the CDR3 is 16 residues. J was trimmed by 6 bases and V by 5 bases; bases with no gene match: 11. The CDR3 loop reads CASSPPRTGGLKTQYF. In DNA form, the CDR3 reads TGTGCCAGCAGTCCCCCGCGGACAGGGGGCTTAAAGACCCAGTACTTC.

The CDR3 loop reads CASSQDWGRAGGSYEQYF. Here the CDR3 DNA reads TGCGCCAGCAGCCAAGATTGGGGGAGAGCGGGAGGGTCCTACGAGCAGTACTTC. The gene calls are TRBV4-1 and TRBJ2-7, with 10 bases lining up with TRBD2. Germline V CDR1 and CDR2: MGHRA, YSYEKL. This CDR3 has 18 residues. The J segment lost 1 base and the V segment lost 0 bases, leaving 9 bases of the junction unmatched.

The CDR3 loop is CASREAGANVLTF. The DNA of the CDR3 is TGTGCCAGCAGGGAGGCTGGGGCCAACGTCCTGACTTTC. The gene calls are TRBV12-3 or TRBV12-4 and TRBJ2-6; perhaps TRBD2 as D (5 bases). The CDR3 has 13 residues. Deletions cut 6 bases from V and 2 bases from J, with 5 bases between.

This sequence joins TRBV10-3 and TRBJ1-4; 7 bases are shared with TRBD1. Per germline, CDR1 ENHRY and CDR2 SYGVKD. J was trimmed by 5 bases and V by 6 bases; bases with no gene match: 3. The CDR3 is made up of 13 amino acids. CDR3 protein: CAIRSGGNEKLFF. Written as DNA, the CDR3 is TGTGCCATCAGGTCAGGGGGGAATGAAAAACTGTTTTTT.